This T cell receptor beta chain was identified in a study of T-cell reconstitution after alpha-beta-depleted transplantation in children (dated by TCRdb to between 2015 and 2016). Background on the whole study: Using TCR repertoire profiling, the study quantitatively followed how T-cell immune reconstitution unfolded in children after TCRalphabeta/CD19-depleted allogeneic hematopoietic cell transplantation. Broad study findings and their caveats: In some patients, the high TCRbeta diversity seen at day 60 was put down to recipient T cells and intrathymic progenitors that had survived conditioning. Hyperexpanded clone frequencies declined over subsequent months; after one year, T-cell counts and TCRbeta diversity were mostly attributed to newly produced T cells. The apparently early alphabetaT-cell count recovery about two months after transplant was reportedly dependent on only several hundred rapidly expanded clones derived from non-depleted graft cells.

The sample's treatment or condition label, decoded: allogeneic hematopoietic cell transplantation with graft depleted of TCRalphabeta T cells and CD19 B cells. The transplant recipients were children given TCRalphabeta/CD19-depleted allogeneic hematopoietic cell grafts. There are 12 amino acids in the CDR3, from cysteine to phenylalanine inclusive. The kept DNA is CDR3 alone, 36 bases in frame from the first base. The CDR1 and CDR2 encoded by the germline V gene (reference sequence) are GTSNPN and SVGIG. V and J lose 7 bases and 0 bases, and a span of 9 bases separates them. This clonotype was picked up many times. This receptor's antigen is unknown. No per-base quality is available; no much larger clone lies one base away. Libraries were prepared through PCR. Sequencer: Illumina HiSeq 2500. To normalize quantification of the TCRbeta repertoire, the TCR libraries were built with molecular barcoding that relied on unique molecular identifiers. The public reads were run again by TCRdb, first through fastp at Q25 and then through MiXCR, and only productive beta chains were kept. Rows with a matching CDR3 protein are joined into one entry that keeps the most common DNA and genes. This sample holds some 150,000 distinct CDR3 sequences; about 9% were observed only once. Together, the top ten hold roughly 20% of the sample.

The receptor comes from a female patient aged 2 to 10 who had a stem cell transplant for congenital amegakaryocytic thrombocytopenia, so the T cells may come from the graft donor. This chain joins TRBV30 to TRBJ1-2; no D gene call is confident. The sample in question was PBMCs, mostly from graft donor cells, obtained 180 days after TCRalphabeta/CD19-depleted stem cell transplant. The CDR3 region has the sequence CAFSGTNYGYTF. At the DNA level, the sequence is TGTGCCTTTTCCGGGACTAACTATGGCTACACCTTC.